This T cell receptor (beta chain) was sequenced in a study of blood T cell repertoires in COVID-19 (dated by TCRdb to between 2020 and 2021). Regarding the study in general: The collaborator samples originated in the United States, Italy and Spain and spanned the acute and convalescent phases of COVID-19. The dataset comprised deeply sampled blood TCRbeta repertoires from subjects exposed to, actively infected with, or recovered from COVID-19. The prospective study material was composed of cDNA or gDNA derived from T cells, B-cell-depleted T cells, or PBMCs. A freely available public database, intended as a resource for researchers studying the immune response to SARS-CoV-2, is where the repertoires were released. Where available, HLA class I and class II types were taken from metadata supplied by the sample provider and were not determined by assay-based typing. Samples came from the ongoing ImmuneRACE study (first 160 participants) plus 1,254 subjects from 6 global collaborators. The sample metadata nearly always contained a de-identified subject ID, COVID-19 status, age in years and sex.

In Seattle, one collaborating source enrolled patients while the infection was active and tracked those patients longitudinally over the course of disease. Whole blood was collected in K2EDTA tubes by collaborating institutions according to the institutions' own protocols. For TCRbeta analysis, collaborator samples were shipped as frozen whole blood, as isolated PBMCs, or as DNA extracted from either sample type. As regards this clone: Its cognate antigen has yet to be identified. Base qualities were left out, and no much larger clone turns up one base away.

TCRbeta CDR3 regions were amplified from genomic DNA using the immunoSEQ Assay, a bias-controlled multiplex PCR. From the authors' description of their analysis: The number of nucleated cells in each sample was estimated from the amplification of reference gene primers within the assay. To quantify the absolute abundance of each unique TCRbeta CDR3 rearrangement, sequence reads were collapsed and filtered. Productive Simpson clonality was computed per sample as the square root of Simpson's diversity index over productive rearrangements. TCRdb provides this immuneACCESS table in a form limited to in-frame rearrangements. Some clones are lacking; in checked studies, under half of them reflect an unresolved V gene, and why the rest are absent is not known. V and J calls and clone size are given by that table; D and trimming were obtained from the DNA. For this sample the table gives tens of thousands of clones, of which 90% were detected only once. 6.5% to 8.5% of the sample comes from the top ten.

The research as a whole found: How much clinical and demographic metadata was included differed by source and by participant, and the metadata was provided uncurated.

For CDR1 and CDR2, the germline V gene lists SGHTA and FQGNSA. Reading from cysteine to phenylalanine, the CDR3 counts 12 amino acids. Kept here is only the CDR3 DNA, which spans 36 bases and is read in frame from base 1. The germline ends are 11 bases apart after V is trimmed by 5 bases and J by 6 bases. This sequence was found in a young man with COVID-19, enrolled during active disease. The source material was peripheral blood. The rearranged segments are TRBV7-2 and TRBJ2-7, with a tentative D gene TRBD2 over 5 matching bases. The bases read TGTGCCAGCAGCGGGCGGGTTGGCGAGCAGTACTTC. The translation is CASSGRVGEQYF.